This TCR beta chain is from a study of T cells in localized non-small cell lung cancer. Germline CDR1 and CDR2: ENHRY and SYGVKD. Trimming left V 0 bases short and J 3 bases short, with 9 bases between. The CDR3 contains 15 residues. Overall study results and limits: Tumor trailed uninvolved adjacent lung in T cell clonality, which peaked there.

TCRdb's copy holds only in-frame clones and misses some; the assay was immunoSEQ multiplex PCR. The sample shows 65,000 or so clones, around 81% of them seen only once. Worth noting for this clone: Antigen: not known.

This sequence originates from a man between 35 and 75 years old with stage II lung adenocarcinoma. Specimen: PBMCs, collected before any cancer treatment. The V gene is TRBV10-3, the J gene TRBJ1-5; unclear D gene. CDR3 sequence: CAISESGRNNQPQHF. The CDR3 DNA is TGTGCCATCAGTGAGTCTGGAAGGAACAATCAGCCCCAGCATTTT.